Listed below are T cell receptor beta chains from one sample, sequenced in a study of CD8 T cells in Susac syndrome. TCRdb reprocessed the immunoSEQ multiplex PCR reads with MiXCR, giving one entry per CDR3 protein. Found here are some 260,000 distinct CDR3 sequences, approximately 81% of them singletons; the top ten hold over 0.09%. Material: CD8+ T cells from PBMCs. Receptors originate from a human donor with multiple sclerosis. Each CDR3 is given with its conserved first and last residue. A D gene is named only where the DNA matches it firmly.

TRBV27,14,NA,TRBJ2-7,CASSPSGAHYEQYF
TRBV7-9,16,TRBD1,TRBJ1-1,CASSLLGTGMNTEAFF
TRBV19,15,NA,TRBJ2-1,CASSASVYSYNEQFF
TRBV2,17,NA,TRBJ2-1,CASSEPLNAGLSNEQFF
TRBV5-4,14,NA,TRBJ2-7,CASSLGASPYEQYF
TRBV11-2,13,NA,TRBJ2-7,CASSLVTPYEQYF
TRBV11-2,14,NA,TRBJ2-7,CASSIGPSTYEQYF
TRBV12-3/TRBV12-4,11,TRBD1,TRBJ1-1,CASSPGTDAFF
TRBV2,14,NA,TRBJ2-7,CASSEGGTFYEQYF
TRBV7-9,15,NA,TRBJ2-1,CASPAEDRGTPSLSF
TRBV28,16,TRBD1,TRBJ2-7,CASSIGTGALMGEQYF
TRBV9,14,NA,TRBJ1-1,CASSVATGGTEAFF
TRBV2,18,TRBD2,TRBJ2-5,CASSEISVRAGGGETQYF
TRBV27,13,NA,TRBJ2-7,CASSSGPRYEQYF
TRBV19,15,NA,TRBJ2-2,CASSSPAENTGELFF
TRBV27,19,TRBD2,TRBJ2-7,CASSLVTGGRRIVADEQYF
TRBV27,16,TRBD2,TRBJ2-3,CASSFGTSGSTDTQYF
TRBV6-7,13,NA,TRBJ2-7,CARGGYLATEQYF
TRBV11-2,15,NA,TRBJ1-1,CASSLDRPLNTEAFF
TRBV19,14,NA,TRBJ2-7,CASSWAGDSYEQYF
TRBV27,16,TRBD1,TRBJ2-6,CASSSPTGSGANVLTF
TRBV6-5,16,TRBD2,TRBJ2-5,CASSSGLAGVLETQYF
TRBV3-1,17,TRBD2,TRBJ2-1,CASSQDRGGRGYNEQFF
TRBV9,16,TRBD1,TRBJ1-2,CASSVAKGGENYGYTF
TRBV15,15,NA,TRBJ2-7,CATSRERGDPYEQYF
TRBV20-1,13,NA,TRBJ1-1,CSARWGGGAEAFF
TRBV21-1,17,NA,TRBJ2-7,CASRMTLGREGANEQYF
TRBV27,15,TRBD2,TRBJ2-1,CASRREGLAGNEQFF
TRBV27,15,TRBD1,TRBJ1-2,CASSLSGTGVNGYTF
TRBV5-6,14,NA,TRBJ1-4,CASSLSFGIEKLFF
TRBV6-5,16,TRBD2,TRBJ2-1,CASSFRLAGEEDEQFF
TRBV2,15,TRBD2,TRBJ2-3,CASGELAGSTDTQYF
TRBV7-9,15,NA,TRBJ1-2,CASSLVQEHDYGYTF
TRBV9,15,NA,TRBJ1-3,CASSVGSGGRNTIYF
TRBV27,12,NA,TRBJ2-5,CASSRPRGDQYF